The entry that follows covers one T cell receptor (beta chain) sequence. Its antigen is not identified. This record comes from a study of T cell clusters in autoimmune cytopenias. TRB was amplified by touch-down multiplex PCR, primer pools A and B combined. TCRdb processed the multiplex PCR reads again and assigns one entry to each CDR3 protein, with no DNA. The listing records several thousand distinct CDR3 sequences. Notes on the study in general: A dominant lymphoma-associated repertoire apparently masked the cluster-lack signature in secondary cytopenia versus chronic lymphocytic leukemia. Physiological T cell clusters of healthy donors were apparently absent in primary autoimmune cytopenia patients.

TRB was amplified from 250 ng of peripheral blood genomic DNA per sample. The CDR3 contains 16 residues. Germline loops: CDR1 SGHDT, CDR2 YYEEEE. In addition, the sample was reused for a study of T cell repertoires in aging, cancer and after chemotherapy. This second study says: Age-matched healthy donors had significantly more diverse, less clonal blood TCR repertoires than untreated cancer patients. In cancer patients, declining TCR diversity with age involved lost richness and lost evenness.

The chain joins TRBV5-6 to TRBJ2-7; TCRdb's D call of TRBD1 is untestable without DNA. The TCR originated in a human donor in good health. Sample: peripheral blood. CDR3 amino acids: CASSPLGNTNSYEQYF.